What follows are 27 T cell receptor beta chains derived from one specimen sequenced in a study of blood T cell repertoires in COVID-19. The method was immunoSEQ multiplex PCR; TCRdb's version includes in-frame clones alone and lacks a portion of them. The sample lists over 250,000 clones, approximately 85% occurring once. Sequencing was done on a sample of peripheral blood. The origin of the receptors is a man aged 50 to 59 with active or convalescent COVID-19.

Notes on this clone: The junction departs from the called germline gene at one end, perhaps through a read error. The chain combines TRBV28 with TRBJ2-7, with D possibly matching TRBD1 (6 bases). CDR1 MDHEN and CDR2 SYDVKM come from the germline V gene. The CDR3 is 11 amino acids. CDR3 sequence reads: CASSLDSHITF. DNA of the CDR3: TGTGCCAGCAGTTTGGACAGTCATATCACATTC.

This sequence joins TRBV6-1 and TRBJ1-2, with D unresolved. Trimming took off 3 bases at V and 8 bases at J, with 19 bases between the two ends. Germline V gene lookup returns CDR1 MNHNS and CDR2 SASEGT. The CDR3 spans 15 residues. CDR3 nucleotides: TGTGCCAGCAGTGACCTAGACCGGGTTTCTGTGGGCTACACCTTC. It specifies CASSDLDRVSVGYTF.

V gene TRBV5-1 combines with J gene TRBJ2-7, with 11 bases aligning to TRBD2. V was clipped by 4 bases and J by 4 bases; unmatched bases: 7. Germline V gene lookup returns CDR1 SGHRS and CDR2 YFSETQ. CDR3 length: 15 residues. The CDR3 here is CASSPTSGSRYEQYF. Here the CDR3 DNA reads TGCGCCAGCAGCCCAACTAGCGGGAGTAGGTACGAGCAGTACTTC.

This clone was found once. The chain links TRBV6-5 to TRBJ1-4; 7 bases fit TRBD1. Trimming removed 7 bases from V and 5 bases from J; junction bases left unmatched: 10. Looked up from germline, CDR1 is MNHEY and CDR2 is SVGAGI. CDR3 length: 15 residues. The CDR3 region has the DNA TGTGCCAGCACCACACCGGGACAGCAGAATGAAAAACTGTTTTTT. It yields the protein CASTTPGQQNEKLFF.

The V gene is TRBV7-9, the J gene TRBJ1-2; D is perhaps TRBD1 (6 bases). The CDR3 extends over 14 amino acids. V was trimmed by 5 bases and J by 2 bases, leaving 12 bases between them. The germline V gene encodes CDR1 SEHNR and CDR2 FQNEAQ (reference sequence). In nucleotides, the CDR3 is TGTGCCAGCAGCCCGAGAGGACAGAACTATGGCTACACCTTC. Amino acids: CASSPRGQNYGYTF.

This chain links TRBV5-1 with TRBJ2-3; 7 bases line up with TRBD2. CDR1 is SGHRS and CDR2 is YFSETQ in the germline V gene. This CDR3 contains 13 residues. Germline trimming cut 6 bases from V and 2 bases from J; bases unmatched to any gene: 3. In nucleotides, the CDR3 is TGCGCCAGCAAAGCGGGAACCACAGATACGCAGTATTTT. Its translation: CASKAGTTDTQYF.

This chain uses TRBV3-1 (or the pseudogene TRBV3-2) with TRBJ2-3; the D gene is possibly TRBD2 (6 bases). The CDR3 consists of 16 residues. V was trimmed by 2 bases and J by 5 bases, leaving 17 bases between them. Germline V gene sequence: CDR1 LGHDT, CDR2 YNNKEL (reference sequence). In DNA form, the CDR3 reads TGTGCCAGCAGCCAATTTGTGGGAGGAGCAGGAGATACGCAGTATTTT. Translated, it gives CASSQFVGGAGDTQYF.

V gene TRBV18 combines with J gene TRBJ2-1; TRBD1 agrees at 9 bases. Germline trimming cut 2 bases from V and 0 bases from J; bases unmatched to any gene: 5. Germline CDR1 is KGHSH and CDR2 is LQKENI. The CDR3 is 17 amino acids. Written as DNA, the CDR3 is TGTGCCAGCTCACCATTTGGGACAGGGAGCTCCTACAATGAGCAGTTCTTC. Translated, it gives CASSPFGTGSSYNEQFF.

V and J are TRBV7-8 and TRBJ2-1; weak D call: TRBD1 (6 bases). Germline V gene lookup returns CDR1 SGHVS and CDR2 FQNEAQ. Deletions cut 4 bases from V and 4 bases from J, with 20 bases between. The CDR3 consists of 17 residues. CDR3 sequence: CASSSVYEGQTYNEQFF. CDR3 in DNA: TGTGCCAGCAGCTCGGTGTATGAAGGACAGACATACAATGAGCAGTTCTTC.

CDR3 nucleotide sequence: TGTGCCAGCTCACCACCGGGACAGGGACGAGATGAGCAGTACTTC. The encoded protein is CASSPPGQGRDEQYF. This chain joins TRBV18 and TRBJ2-7; 9 bases align to TRBD1. In germline, CDR1 is KGHSH, CDR2 LQKENI. The CDR3 length is 15 residues. V lost 0 bases, J lost 7 bases, and 7 bases stayed unmatched. Full variable domain (outside the CDR3, taken from reference TRBV18 and TRBJ2-7): NAGVMQNPRHLVRRRGQEARLRCSPMKGHSHVYWYRQLPEEGLKFMVYLQKENIIDESGMPKERFSAEFPKEGPSILRIQQVVRGDSAAYFCASSPPGQGRDEQYFGPGTRLTVT.

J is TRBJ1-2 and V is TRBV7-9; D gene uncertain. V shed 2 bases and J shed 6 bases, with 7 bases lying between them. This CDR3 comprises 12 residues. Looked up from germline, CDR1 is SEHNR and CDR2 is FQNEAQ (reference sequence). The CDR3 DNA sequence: TGTGCCAGCAGCTTACGAGGGCATGGCTACACCTTC. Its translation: CASSLRGHGYTF. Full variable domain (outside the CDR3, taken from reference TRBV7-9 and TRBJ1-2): DTGVSQNPRHKITKRGQNVTFRCDPISEHNRLYWYRQTLGQGPEFLTYFQNEAQLEKSRLLSDRFSAERPKGSFSTLEIQRTEQGDSAMYLCASSLRGHGYTFGSGTRLTVV.

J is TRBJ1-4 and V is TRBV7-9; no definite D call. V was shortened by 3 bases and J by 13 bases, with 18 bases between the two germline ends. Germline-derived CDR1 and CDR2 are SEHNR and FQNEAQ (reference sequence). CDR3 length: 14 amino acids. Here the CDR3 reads CASSFSTAGAALFF. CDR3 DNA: TGTGCCAGCAGCTTCTCCACTGCGGGTGCGGCACTGTTTTTT.

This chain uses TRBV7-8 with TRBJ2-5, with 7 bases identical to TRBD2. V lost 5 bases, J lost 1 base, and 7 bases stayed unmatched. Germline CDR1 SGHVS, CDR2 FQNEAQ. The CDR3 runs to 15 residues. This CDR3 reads CASSEREGFQETQYF. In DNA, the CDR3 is TGTGCCAGCAGCGAAAGGGAGGGTTTCCAAGAGACCCAGTACTTC.

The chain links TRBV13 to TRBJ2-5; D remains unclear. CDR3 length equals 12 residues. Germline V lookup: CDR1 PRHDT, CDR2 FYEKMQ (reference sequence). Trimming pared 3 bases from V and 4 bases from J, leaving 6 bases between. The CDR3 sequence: CASSLTRETQYF. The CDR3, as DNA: TGTGCCAGCAGCTTGACAAGAGAGACCCAGTACTTC.

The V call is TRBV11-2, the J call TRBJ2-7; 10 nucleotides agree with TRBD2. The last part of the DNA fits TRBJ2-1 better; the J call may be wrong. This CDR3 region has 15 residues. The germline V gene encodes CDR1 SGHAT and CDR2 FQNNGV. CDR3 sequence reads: CASSPTSGNRGEQFF. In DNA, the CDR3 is TGTGCCAGCAGCCCCACTAGCGGGAATAGGGGGGAGCAGTTCTTC.

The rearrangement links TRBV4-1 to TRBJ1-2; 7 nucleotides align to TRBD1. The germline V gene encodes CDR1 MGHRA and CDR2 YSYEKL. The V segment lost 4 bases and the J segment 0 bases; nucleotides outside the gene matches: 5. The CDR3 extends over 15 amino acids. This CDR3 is CASSPTGQPNYGYTF. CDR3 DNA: TGCGCCAGCAGCCCAACGGGACAGCCTAACTATGGCTACACCTTC.

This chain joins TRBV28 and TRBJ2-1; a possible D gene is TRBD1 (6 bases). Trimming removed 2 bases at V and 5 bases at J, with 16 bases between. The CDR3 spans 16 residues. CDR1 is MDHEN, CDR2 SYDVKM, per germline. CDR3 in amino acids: CASSLEGEPKNNEQFF. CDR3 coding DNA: TGTGCCAGCAGTTTAGAGGGGGAGCCTAAGAACAATGAGCAGTTCTTC.

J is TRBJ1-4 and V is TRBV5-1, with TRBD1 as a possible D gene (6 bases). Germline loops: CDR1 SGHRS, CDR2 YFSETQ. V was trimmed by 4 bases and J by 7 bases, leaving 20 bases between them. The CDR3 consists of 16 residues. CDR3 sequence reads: CASSPGQRLRGEKLFF. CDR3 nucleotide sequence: TGCGCCAGCAGCCCAGGACAGCGACTAAGGGGTGAAAAACTGTTTTTT.

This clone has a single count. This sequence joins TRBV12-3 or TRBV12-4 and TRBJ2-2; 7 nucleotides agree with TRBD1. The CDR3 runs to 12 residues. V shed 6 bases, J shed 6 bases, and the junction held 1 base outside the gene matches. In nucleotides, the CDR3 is TGTGCCAGCAGGGGACAGCCCGGGGAGCTGTTTTTT. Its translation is CASRGQPGELFF.

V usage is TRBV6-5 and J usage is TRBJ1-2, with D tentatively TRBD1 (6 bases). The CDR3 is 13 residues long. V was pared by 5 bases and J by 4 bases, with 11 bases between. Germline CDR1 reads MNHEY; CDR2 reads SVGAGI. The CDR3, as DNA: TGTGCCAGCAGTCTCCAGGGGAGCTATGGCTACACCTTC. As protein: CASSLQGSYGYTF.

The CDR3 loop is CASSEEQTGSSYEQYF. The DNA of the CDR3 is TGTGCCAGCAGTGAAGAGCAGACGGGGAGCTCCTACGAGCAGTACTTC. The V and J genes are TRBV6-1 and TRBJ2-7, with D tentatively TRBD2 (5 bases). V was shortened by 1 base and J by 0 bases, with 13 bases between the two germline ends. CDR3 size: 16 residues. The germline V gene encodes CDR1 MNHNS and CDR2 SASEGT.

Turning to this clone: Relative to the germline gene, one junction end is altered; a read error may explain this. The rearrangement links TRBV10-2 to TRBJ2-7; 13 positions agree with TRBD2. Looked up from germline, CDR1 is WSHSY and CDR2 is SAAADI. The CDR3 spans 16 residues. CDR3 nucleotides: TGCGTCAGCACCGCCCGGACTAGCGGGAGTCAATACGAGCAGTACTTC. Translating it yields CVSTARTSGSQYEQYF.

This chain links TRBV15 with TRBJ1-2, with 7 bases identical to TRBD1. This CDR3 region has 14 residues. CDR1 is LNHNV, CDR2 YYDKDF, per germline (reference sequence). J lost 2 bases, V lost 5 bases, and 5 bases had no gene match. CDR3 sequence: CATSGLRGNYGYTF. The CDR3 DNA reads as TGTGCCACCAGCGGTCTCAGGGGGAACTATGGCTACACCTTC.

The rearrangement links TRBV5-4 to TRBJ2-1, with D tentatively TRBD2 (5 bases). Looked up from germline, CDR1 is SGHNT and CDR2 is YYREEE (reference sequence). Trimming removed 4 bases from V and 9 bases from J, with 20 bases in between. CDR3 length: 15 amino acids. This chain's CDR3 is CASSPSRRSLGEQFF. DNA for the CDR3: TGTGCCAGCAGCCCCAGTCGGAGGTCTCTCGGTGAGCAGTTCTTC.

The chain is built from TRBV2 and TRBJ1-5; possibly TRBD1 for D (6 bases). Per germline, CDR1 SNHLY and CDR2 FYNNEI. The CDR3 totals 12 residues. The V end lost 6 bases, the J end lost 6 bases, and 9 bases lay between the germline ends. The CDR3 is CASRETGQPQHF. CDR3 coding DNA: TGTGCCAGCAGGGAGACAGGTCAGCCCCAGCATTTT.

The CDR3 is CASGPSGRGDTQYF. The CDR3 coding sequence is TGTGCCAGCGGACCTAGCGGGAGGGGGGATACGCAGTATTTT. This chain joins TRBV19 and TRBJ2-3, with TRBD2 matching over 12 bases. The V and J ends lost 9 bases and 6 bases, in that order; junction bases with no gene match: 7. This CDR3 comprises 14 residues. The V gene's germline CDR1 is LNHDA and CDR2 SQIVND (reference sequence).

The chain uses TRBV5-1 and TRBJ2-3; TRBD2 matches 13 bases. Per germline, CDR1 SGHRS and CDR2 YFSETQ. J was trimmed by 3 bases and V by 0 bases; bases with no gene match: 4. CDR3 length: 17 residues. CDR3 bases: TGCGCCAGCAGCTTGGAACTAGCGGGAGGGGGTACAGATACGCAGTATTTT. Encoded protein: CASSLELAGGGTDTQYF. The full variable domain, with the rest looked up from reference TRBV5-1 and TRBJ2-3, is KAGVTQTPRYLIKTRGQQVTLSCSPISGHRSVSWYQQTPGQGLQFLFEYFSETQRNKGNFPGRFSGRQFSNSRSEMNVSTLELGDSALYLCASSLELAGGGTDTQYFGPGTRLTVL.